The text below deals with one T cell receptor beta chain. The entry originates in a study of T cells after yellow fever vaccination. TCRdb passed the 5' RACE reads through MiXCR, listing each CDR3 protein once. In the table there are roughly 330,000 distinct CDR3 sequences, 3% to 4.5% of which are singletons. J lost 4 bases, V lost 4 bases, and 2 bases had no gene match. There are 14 residues in the CDR3. Germline V CDR1 and CDR2: SGHRS, YFSETQ. The gene calls are TRBV5-1 and TRBJ2-3; 11 nucleotides match TRBD2. This specimen was PBMCs, taken 5 days after the yellow fever booster vaccination. The sequence was obtained from a man between 18 and 29 years old who received the YFV17D yellow fever vaccine. DNA of the CDR3: TGCGCCAGCAGCATAGCGGGGGGGCCAGATACGCAGTATTTT. It is translated as CASSIAGGPDTQYF.